This T cell receptor (beta chain) originates from a study of cytomegalovirus exposure and HLA in healthy donors. PCR used 60 Vbeta primers and 13 Jbeta primers. Clones were sequenced by immunoSEQ multiplex PCR, and TCRdb holds only the in-frame ones, with some missing. The data contain fewer than 110,000 clones, under 85% of them singletons. This clone occurred once. This CDR3 contains 17 residues. Germline lookup yields CDR1 SGHTA and CDR2 FQGNSA. Losses at the gene ends were 3 bases for V and 1 base for J; bases not matched to a gene: 9. The chain carries TRBV7-2 and TRBJ1-5; 7 bases fit TRBD1. The sample comprised PBMCs. The sequence derives from a male donor in good health and CMV-seronegative. The CDR3 loop reads CASSFPRQGQSNQPQHF. The CDR3 nucleotides are TGTGCCAGCAGCTTTCCCCGACAGGGACAGAGCAATCAGCCCCAGCATTTT.